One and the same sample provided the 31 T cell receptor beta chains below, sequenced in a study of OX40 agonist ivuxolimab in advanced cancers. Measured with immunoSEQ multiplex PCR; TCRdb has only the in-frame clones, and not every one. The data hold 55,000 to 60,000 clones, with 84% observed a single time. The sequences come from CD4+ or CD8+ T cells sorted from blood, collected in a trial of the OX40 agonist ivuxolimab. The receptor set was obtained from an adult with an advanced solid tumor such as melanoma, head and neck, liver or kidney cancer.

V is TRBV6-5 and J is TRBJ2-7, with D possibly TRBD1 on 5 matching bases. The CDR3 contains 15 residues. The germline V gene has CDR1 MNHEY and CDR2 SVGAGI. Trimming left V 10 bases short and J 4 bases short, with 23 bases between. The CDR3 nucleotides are TGTGCCACCAAAGAGCAGGGCAGCTGGAAATACGAGCAGTACTTC. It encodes CATKEQGSWKYEQYF.

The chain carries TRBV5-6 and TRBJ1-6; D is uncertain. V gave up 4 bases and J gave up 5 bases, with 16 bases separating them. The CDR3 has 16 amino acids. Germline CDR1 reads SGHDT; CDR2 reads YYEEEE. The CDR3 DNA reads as TGTGCCAGCAGCCAGCGGGTTAAGGGAAATAATTCACCCCTCCACTTT. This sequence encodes CASSQRVKGNNSPLHF.

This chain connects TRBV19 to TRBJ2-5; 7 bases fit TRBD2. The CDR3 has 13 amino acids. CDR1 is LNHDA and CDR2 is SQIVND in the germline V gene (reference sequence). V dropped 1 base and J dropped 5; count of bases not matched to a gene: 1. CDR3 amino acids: CASSIVLAETQYF. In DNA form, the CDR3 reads TGTGCCAGTAGTATAGTACTAGCGGAGACCCAGTACTTC.

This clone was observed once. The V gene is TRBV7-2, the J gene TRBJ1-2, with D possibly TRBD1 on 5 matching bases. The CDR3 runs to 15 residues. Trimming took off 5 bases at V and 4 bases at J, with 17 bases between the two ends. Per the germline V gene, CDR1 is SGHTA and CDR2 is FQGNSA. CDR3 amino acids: CASSQGEGRGYGYTF. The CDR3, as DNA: TGTGCCAGCAGCCAAGGGGAGGGCCGGGGCTATGGCTACACCTTC.

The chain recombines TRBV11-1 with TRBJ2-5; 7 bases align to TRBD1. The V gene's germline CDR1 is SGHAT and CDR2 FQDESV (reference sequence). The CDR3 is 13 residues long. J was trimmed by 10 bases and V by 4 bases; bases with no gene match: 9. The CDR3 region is CASSSRDSLVQYF. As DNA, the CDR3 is TGTGCCAGCAGCTCCAGGGACAGCTTAGTCCAGTACTTC.

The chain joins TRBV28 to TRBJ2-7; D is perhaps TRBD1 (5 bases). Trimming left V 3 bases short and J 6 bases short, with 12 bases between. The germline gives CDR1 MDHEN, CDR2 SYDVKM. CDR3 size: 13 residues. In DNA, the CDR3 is TGTGCCAGCAGTTTGGGGCAGCTGGGCGAGCAGTACTTC. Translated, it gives CASSLGQLGEQYF.

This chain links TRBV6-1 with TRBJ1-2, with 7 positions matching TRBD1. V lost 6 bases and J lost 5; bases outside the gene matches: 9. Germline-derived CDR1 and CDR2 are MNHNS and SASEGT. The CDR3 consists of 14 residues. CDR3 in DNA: TGTGCCAGCAGAGCAGGGGGGGTTGGGTATGGCTACACCTTC. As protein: CASRAGGVGYGYTF.

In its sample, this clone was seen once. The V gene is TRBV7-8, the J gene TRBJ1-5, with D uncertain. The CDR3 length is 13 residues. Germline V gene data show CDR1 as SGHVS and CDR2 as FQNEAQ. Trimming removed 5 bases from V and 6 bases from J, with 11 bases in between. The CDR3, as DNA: TGTGCCAGCAGCCTATATGATCTTCAGCCCCAGCATTTT. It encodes CASSLYDLQPQHF.

The CDR3 protein is CASRYAGSGTDTQYF. DNA for the CDR3: TGTGCCAGCCGGTACGCAGGGAGCGGCACAGATACGCAGTATTTT. This chain joins TRBV11-2 and TRBJ2-3; perhaps D is TRBD1 or TRBD2 (5 bases each). The germline V gene encodes CDR1 SGHAT and CDR2 FQNNGV. Between the trimmed V and J ends, which lost 8 bases and 1 base, there was a span of 16 bases. This CDR3 spans 15 amino acids.

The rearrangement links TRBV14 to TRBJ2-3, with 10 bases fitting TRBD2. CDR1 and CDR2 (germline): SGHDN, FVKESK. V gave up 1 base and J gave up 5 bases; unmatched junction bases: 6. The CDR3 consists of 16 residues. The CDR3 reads CASSQGQLAGKDTQYF. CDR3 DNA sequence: TGTGCCAGCAGCCAAGGTCAACTAGCGGGGAAAGATACGCAGTATTTT. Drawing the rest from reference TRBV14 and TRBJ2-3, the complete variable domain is EAGVTQFPSHSVIEKGQTVTLRCDPISGHDNLYWYRRVMGKEIKFLLHFVKESKQDESGMPNNRFLAERTGGTYSTLKVQPAELEDSGVYFCASSQGQLAGKDTQYFGPGTRLTVL.

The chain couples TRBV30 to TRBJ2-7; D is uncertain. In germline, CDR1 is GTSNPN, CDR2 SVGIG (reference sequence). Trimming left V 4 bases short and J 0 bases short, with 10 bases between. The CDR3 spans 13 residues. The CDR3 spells CAWNLQYSYEQYF. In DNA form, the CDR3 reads TGTGCCTGGAATCTACAATACTCCTACGAGCAGTACTTC.

The CDR3 spells CASSLLAGGGNEQFF. The CDR3 coding sequence is TGTGCCAGCAGCCTACTAGCGGGAGGTGGGAATGAGCAGTTCTTC. The rearrangement joins TRBV2 to TRBJ2-1; 12 bases fit TRBD2. CDR1 is SNHLY, CDR2 FYNNEI, per germline. After removal of 6 bases from V and 7 bases from J, the junction contained 7 bases not matched to a gene. The CDR3 is 15 amino acids.

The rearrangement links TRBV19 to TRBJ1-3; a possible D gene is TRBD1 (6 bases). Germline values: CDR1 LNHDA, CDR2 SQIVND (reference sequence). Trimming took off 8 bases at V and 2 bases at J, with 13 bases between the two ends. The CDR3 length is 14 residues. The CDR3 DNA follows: TGTGCCAGTGTCCCCACAGGGACTGGAAACACCATATATTTT. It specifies CASVPTGTGNTIYF.

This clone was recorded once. CDR3 region: CATSPGQGHEKLFF. The CDR3 DNA reads TGTGCCACGAGCCCGGGACAGGGGCATGAAAAACTGTTTTTT. The chain joins TRBV10-3 to TRBJ1-4; 10 bases map to TRBD1. Germline V gene sequence: CDR1 ENHRY, CDR2 SYGVKD. Trimming at V came to 10 bases and at J to 6 bases, leaving 8 bases not matched to a gene. This CDR3 region has 14 residues.

The CDR3 DNA sequence: TGTGCCATCAGGCCGGGACTAGCTTCGTTGGAGACCCAGTACTTC. Protein: CAIRPGLASLETQYF. The chain is built from TRBV10-3 and TRBJ2-5; 9 bases are shared with TRBD2. CDR1 and CDR2 from the germline V gene are ENHRY and SYGVKD. J gave up 5 bases and V 6 bases, and 10 bases lay outside the gene matches. The CDR3 extends over 15 amino acids.

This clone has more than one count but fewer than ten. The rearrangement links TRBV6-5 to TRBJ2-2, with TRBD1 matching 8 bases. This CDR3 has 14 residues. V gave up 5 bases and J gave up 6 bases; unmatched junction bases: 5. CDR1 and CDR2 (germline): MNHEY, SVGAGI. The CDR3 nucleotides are TGTGCCAGCAGTACGACAGGGGACGCCGGGGAGCTGTTTTTT. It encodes CASSTTGDAGELFF.

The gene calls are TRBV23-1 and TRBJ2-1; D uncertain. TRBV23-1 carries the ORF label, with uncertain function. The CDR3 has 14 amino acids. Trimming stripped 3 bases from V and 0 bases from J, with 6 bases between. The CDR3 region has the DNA TGCGCCAGCAGTCACCCGCTCTCCTACAATGAGCAGTTCTTC. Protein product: CASSHPLSYNEQFF.

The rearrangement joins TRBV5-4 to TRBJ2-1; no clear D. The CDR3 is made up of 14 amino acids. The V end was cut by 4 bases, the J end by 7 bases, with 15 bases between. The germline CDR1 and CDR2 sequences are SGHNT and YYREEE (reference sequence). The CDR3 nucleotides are TGTGCCAGCAGCCCCGTTGGGATTTCGAATGAGCAGTTCTTC. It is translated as CASSPVGISNEQFF.

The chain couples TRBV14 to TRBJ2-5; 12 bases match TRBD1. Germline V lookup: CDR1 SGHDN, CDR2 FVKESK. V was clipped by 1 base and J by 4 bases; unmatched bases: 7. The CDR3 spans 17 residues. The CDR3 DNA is TGTGCCAGCAGCCAAGGGGGACAGGGGGCTTTCGGAGAGACCCAGTACTTC. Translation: CASSQGGQGAFGETQYF.

The CDR3: CASSQVTSGGAKNEQFF. The CDR3 nucleotides read TGCGCCAGCAGCCAGGTGACTAGCGGGGGGGCTAAAAATGAGCAGTTCTTC. The chain joins TRBV4-1 to TRBJ2-1; 14 bases align to TRBD2. Germline CDR1 MGHRA, CDR2 YSYEKL. V was clipped by 3 bases and J by 7 bases; unmatched bases: 8. The CDR3 loop spans 17 amino acids.

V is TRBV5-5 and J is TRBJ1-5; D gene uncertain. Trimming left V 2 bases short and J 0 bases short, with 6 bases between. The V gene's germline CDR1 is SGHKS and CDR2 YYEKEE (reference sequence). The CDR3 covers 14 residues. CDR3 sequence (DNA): TGTGCCAGCAGCTTATGGGCTAGCAATCAGCCCCAGCATTTT. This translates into CASSLWASNQPQHF.

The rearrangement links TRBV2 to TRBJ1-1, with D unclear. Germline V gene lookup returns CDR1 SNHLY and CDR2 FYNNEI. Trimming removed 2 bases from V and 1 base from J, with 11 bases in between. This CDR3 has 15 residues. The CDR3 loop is CASSEFSGSNTEAFF. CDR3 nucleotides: TGTGCCAGCAGTGAATTCTCGGGGTCGAACACTGAAGCTTTCTTT.

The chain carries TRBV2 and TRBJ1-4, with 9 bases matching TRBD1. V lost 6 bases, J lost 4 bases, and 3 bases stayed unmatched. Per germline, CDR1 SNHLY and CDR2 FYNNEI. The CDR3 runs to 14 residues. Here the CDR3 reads CASRTGGSNEKLFF. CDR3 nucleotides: TGTGCCAGCAGGACAGGGGGAAGTAATGAAAAACTGTTTTTT.

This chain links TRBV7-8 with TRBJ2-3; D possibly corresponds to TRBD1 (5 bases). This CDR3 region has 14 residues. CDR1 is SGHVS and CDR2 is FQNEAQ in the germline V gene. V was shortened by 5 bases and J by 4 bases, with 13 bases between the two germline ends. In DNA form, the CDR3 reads TGTGCCAGCAGCCCCATGGGGCGCGCAGATACGCAGTATTTT. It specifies CASSPMGRADTQYF.

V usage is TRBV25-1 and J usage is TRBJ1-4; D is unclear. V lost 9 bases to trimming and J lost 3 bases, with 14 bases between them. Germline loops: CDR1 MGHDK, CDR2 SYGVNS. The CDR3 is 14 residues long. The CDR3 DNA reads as TGTGCCAGTACCACGACCAAGGCTAATGAAAAACTGTTTTTT. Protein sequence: CASTTTKANEKLFF.

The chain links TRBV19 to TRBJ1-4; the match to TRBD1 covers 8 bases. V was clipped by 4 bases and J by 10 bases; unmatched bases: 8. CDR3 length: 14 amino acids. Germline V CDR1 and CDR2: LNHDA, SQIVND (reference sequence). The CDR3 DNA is TGTGCCAGTAGTACCGTGACAGGGGTTGGAAAACTGTTTTTT. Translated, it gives CASSTVTGVGKLFF.

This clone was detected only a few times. Written as DNA, the CDR3 is TGCAGCGTGCGACGAACTAGCGGGGGGGCTACAGATACGCAGTATTTT. It codes for CSVRRTSGGATDTQYF. This chain links TRBV29-1 with TRBJ2-3; 13 bases agree with TRBD2. V lost 6 bases to trimming and J lost 3 bases; unmatched junction nucleotides: 9. Germline assignment: CDR1 SQVTM and CDR2 ANQGSEA. This CDR3 is 16 amino acids long.

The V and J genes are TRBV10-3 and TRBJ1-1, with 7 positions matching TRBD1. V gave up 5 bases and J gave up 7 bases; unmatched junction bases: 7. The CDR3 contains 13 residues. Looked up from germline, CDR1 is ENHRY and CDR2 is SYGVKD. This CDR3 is CAISFGTAVEAFF. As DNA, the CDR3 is TGTGCCATCAGTTTTGGGACAGCCGTTGAAGCTTTCTTT.

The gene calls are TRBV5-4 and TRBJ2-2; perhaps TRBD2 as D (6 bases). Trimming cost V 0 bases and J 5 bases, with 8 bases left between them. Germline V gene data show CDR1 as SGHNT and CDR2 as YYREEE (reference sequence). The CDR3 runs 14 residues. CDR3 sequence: CASSLAGRTGELFF. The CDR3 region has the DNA TGTGCCAGCAGCTTGGCAGGGAGGACCGGGGAGCTGTTTTTT.

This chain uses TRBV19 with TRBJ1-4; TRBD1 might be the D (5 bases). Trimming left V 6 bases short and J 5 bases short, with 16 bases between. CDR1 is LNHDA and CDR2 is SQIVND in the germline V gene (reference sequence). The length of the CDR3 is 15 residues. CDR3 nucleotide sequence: TGTGCCAGTAGCCCACCGGGGCGAGGGAATGAAAAACTGTTTTTT. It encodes CASSPPGRGNEKLFF.

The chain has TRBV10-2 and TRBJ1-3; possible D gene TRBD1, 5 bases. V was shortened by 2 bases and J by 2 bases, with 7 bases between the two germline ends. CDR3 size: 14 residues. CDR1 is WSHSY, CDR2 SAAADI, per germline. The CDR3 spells CASSEMGPGNTIYF. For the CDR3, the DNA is TGCGCCAGCAGTGAGATGGGGCCTGGAAACACCATATATTTT.